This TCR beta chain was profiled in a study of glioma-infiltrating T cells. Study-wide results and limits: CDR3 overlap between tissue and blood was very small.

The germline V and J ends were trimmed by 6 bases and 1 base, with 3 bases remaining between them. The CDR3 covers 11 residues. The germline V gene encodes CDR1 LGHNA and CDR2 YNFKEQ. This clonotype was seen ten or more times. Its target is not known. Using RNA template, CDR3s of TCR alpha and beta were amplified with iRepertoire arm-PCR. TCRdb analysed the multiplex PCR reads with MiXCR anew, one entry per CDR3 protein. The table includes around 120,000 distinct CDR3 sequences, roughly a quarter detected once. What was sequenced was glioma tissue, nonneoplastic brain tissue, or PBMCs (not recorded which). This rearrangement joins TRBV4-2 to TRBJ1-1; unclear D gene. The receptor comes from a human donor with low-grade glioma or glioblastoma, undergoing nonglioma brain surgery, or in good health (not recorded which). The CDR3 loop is CASRKNTEAFF. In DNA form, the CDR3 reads TGTGCCAGCAGAAAGAACACTGAAGCTTTCTTT.